In its sample, the clone carrying this T cell receptor (beta chain) was seen many times. Its specificity is unknown. This sample is part of a study of response to subunit inactivated influenza vaccine. The germline V gene has CDR1 LGHDT and CDR2 YNNKEL (reference sequence). V gave up 0 bases and J gave up 2 bases; unmatched junction bases: 2. This CDR3 is built from 17 residues. TCRdb reprocessed the RT-PCR reads with MiXCR, giving one entry per CDR3 protein. The sample has 160,000 or so distinct CDR3 sequences; approximately 10% are singletons. Study-wide findings and caveats: Authors suggested each seasonal influenza vaccination recruits few new T cells.

This chain connects TRBV3-1 to TRBJ2-1, with 12 bases that match TRBD2. This receptor was identified in a man aged 50 to 60 who received an inactivated influenza vaccine. The source was non-naive T cells sorted from PBMCs, collected around seven weeks after vaccination. The CDR3 region has the DNA TGTGCCAGCAGCCAAGACCCTAGCGGGAGGGCCTACAATGAGCAGTTCTTC. Translating gives CASSQDPSGRAYNEQFF.